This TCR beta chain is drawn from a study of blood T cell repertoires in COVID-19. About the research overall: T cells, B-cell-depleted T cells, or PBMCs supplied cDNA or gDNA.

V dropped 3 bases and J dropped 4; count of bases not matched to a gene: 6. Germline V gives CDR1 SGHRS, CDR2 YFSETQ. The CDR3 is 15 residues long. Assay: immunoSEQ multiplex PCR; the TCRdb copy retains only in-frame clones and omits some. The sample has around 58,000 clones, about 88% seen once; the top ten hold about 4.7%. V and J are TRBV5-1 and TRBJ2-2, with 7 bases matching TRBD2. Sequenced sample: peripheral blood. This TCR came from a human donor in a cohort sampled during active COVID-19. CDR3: CASSSTSVPTGELFF. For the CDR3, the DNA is TGCGCCAGCAGCTCCACTAGCGTTCCCACCGGGGAGCTGTTTTTT. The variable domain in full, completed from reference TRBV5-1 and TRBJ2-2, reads KAGVTQTPRYLIKTRGQQVTLSCSPISGHRSVSWYQQTPGQGLQFLFEYFSETQRNKGNFPGRFSGRQFSNSRSEMNVSTLELGDSALYLCASSSTSVPTGELFFGEGSRLTVL.